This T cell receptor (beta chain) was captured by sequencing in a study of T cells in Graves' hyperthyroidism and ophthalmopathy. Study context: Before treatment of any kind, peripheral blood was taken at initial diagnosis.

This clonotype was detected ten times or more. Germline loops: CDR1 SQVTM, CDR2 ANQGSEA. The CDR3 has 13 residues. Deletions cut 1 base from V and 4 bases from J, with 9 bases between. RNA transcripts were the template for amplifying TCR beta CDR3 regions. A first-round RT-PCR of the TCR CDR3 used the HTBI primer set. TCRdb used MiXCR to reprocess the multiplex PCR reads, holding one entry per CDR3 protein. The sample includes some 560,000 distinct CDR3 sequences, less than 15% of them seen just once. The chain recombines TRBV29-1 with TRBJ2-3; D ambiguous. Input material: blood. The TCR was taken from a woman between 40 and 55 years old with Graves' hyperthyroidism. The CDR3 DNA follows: TGCAGCGTTGAAGGACGTTTCTCAGATACGCAGTATTTT. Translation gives CSVEGRFSDTQYF.